This TCR beta chain was documented in a study of response to subunit inactivated influenza vaccine. Study-wide results and caveats: Each seasonal flu vaccination may recruit only limited new T cells, authors suggested.

Trimming cost V 1 base and J 6 bases, with 10 bases left between them. CDR1 and CDR2 from the germline V gene are DFQATT and SNEGSKA (reference sequence). The CDR3 consists of 12 residues. TCRdb analysed the RT-PCR reads with MiXCR anew, one entry per CDR3 protein. The table shows 600,000 to 850,000 distinct CDR3 sequences, with approximately 15% occurring only once. This clonotype was counted between two and nine times. Its antigen is unknown. V usage is TRBV20-1 and J usage is TRBJ2-7; D call uncertain. The source material was PBMCs from blood, sampled 14 to 15 days before vaccination. This sequence originates from a man aged 50 to 60 who received an inactivated influenza vaccine. In nucleotides, the CDR3 is TGCAGTGCTAGAGTACCGACACCCGAGCAGTACTTC. It codes for CSARVPTPEQYF.